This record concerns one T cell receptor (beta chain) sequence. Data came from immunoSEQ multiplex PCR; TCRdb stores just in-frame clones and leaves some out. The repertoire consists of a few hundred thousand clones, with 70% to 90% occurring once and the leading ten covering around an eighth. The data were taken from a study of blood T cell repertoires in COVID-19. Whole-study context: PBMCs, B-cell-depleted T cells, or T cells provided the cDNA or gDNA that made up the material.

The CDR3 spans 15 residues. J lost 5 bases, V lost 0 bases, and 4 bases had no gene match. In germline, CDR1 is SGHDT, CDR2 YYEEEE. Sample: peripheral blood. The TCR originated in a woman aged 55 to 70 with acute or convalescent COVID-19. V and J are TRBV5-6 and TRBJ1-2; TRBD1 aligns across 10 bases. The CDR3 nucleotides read TGTGCCAGCAGCTTGGGTGGGACAGGGGATTATGGCTACACCTTC. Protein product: CASSLGGTGDYGYTF. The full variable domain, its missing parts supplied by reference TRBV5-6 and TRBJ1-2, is DAGVTQSPTHLIKTRGQQVTLRCSPKSGHDTVSWYQQALGQGPQFIFQYYEEEERQRGNFPDRFSGHQFPNYSSELNVNALLLGDSALYLCASSLGGTGDYGYTFGSGTRLTVV.